This T cell receptor (beta chain) was found in a study of OX40 agonist ivuxolimab in advanced cancers. Study-level information: Of mixed ages from about 23 to 90 and averaging approximately 60 years, the group was around 78% male. Antecedent anti-PD-1, anti-PD-L1 or anti-CTLA-4 therapy was permissible, with 30% to 50% having received some.

Whole-study results and caveats: The mean number of expanded clones was higher in CD8+ T cells than in CD4+. Individuals who were partial responders at 0.1-3.0 mg/kg had clonal expansion that ranked among the lowest.

Method: immunoSEQ multiplex PCR; TCRdb's copy keeps in-frame clones and lacks some. This sample has 60,000 to 75,000 clones, with roughly 89% found just once. Regarding this clone: Its specificity is unknown.

The germline CDR1 and CDR2 sequences are SGHAT and FQNNGV. V gave up 1 base and J gave up 7 bases, with 2 bases separating them. The CDR3 spans 12 residues. Sequenced material: CD4+ or CD8+ T cells sorted from blood, taken in a trial of the OX40 agonist ivuxolimab. The sequence came from an adult with an advanced solid tumor such as melanoma, head and neck, liver or kidney cancer. This chain connects TRBV11-2 to TRBJ1-6, with D unresolved. DNA of the CDR3: TGTGCCAGCAGCTTAGTCAATTCACCCCTCCACTTT. It yields the protein CASSLVNSPLHF.